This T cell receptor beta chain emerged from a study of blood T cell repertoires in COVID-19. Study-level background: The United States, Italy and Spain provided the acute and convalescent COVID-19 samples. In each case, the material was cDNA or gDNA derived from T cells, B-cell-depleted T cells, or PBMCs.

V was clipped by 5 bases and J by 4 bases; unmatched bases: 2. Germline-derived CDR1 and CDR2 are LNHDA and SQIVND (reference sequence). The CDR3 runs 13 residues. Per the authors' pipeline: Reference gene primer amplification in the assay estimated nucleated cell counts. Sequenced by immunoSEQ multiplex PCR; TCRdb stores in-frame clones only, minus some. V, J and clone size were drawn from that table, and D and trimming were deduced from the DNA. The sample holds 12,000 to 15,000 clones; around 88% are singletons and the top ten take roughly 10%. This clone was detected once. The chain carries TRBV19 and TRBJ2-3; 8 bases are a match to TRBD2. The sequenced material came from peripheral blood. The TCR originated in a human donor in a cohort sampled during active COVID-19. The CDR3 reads CASSLAGSDTQYF. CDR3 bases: TGTGCCAGTAGTTTAGCGGGATCAGATACGCAGTATTTT. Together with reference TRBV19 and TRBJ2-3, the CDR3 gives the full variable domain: DGGITQSPKYLFRKEGQNVTLSCEQNLNHDAMYWYRQDPGQGLRLIYYSQIVNDFQKGDIAEGYSVSREKKESFPLTVTSAQKNPTAFYLCASSLAGSDTQYFGPGTRLTVL.